The clone carrying this TCR beta chain turned up a few times. The antigen is unknown. The data originate from a study of cytomegalovirus exposure and HLA in healthy donors. Findings and caveats of the study: Reported performance of the classifier showed diagnosis of cytomegalovirus status with high specificity and sensitivity. Roughly uniform depth of sequencing across donors was assumed in presence/absence analyses.

Germline V CDR1 and CDR2: SGHNT, YYREEE (reference sequence). V lost 4 bases to trimming and J lost 4 bases; unmatched junction nucleotides: 5. This CDR3 has 13 amino acids. The primer mix had 60 Vbeta and 13 Jbeta primers. Produced via immunoSEQ multiplex PCR; TCRdb's table is partial and in-frame only. The sample lists 150,000 to 200,000 clones, about 81% occurring once. The sequencing input was PBMCs. The receptor was derived from a woman aged 18 to 35 in good health and CMV-seronegative. The chain combines TRBV5-4 with TRBJ2-7; 7 bases fit TRBD1. CDR3 protein: CASSPTGQYEQYF. In DNA form, the CDR3 reads TGTGCCAGCAGCCCGACAGGGCAGTACGAGCAGTACTTC. Supplemented by reference TRBV5-4 and TRBJ2-7, the full variable domain reads ETGVTQSPTHLIKTRGQQVTLRCSSQSGHNTVSWYQQALGQGPQFIFQYYREEENGRGNFPPRFSGLQFPNYSSELNVNALELDDSALYLCASSPTGQYEQYFGPGTRLTVT.